This T cell receptor beta chain was sequenced during a study of blood T cells in healthy people across ages. Points from the study as a whole: Both higher diversity and more naive CD4+ cells marked long-lived donors when set against aged donors. Across the age range, TCR beta diversity per million T cells fell in a roughly linear way. The diversity estimates, figures obtained from one million T cells, were considered underestimates.

Per germline, CDR1 KGHSH and CDR2 LQKENI. This CDR3 region has 16 residues. A second PCR of 7 to 11 cycles used a sample-barcoded 5' primer and a J-beta primer mix. TCRdb re-analysed the 5' RACE reads in MiXCR, keeping a single row per CDR3 protein. The table lists 350,000 to 450,000 distinct CDR3 sequences, 50% to 60% of them singletons. Samples each had at least 6 micrograms of total RNA extracted. In regard to this clonotype: Antigen unknown.

The specimen sequenced was blood. The clonotype was recovered from a man aged 55 to 70 in good health. The rearrangement joins TRBV18 to TRBJ2-1; 7 nucleotides agree with TRBD2. The J call could be wrong; TRBJ2-7 is a better fit for the DNA end. CDR3 in DNA: TGTGCCAGCTCACTCATGGTCCCGCGGGAGTCCTACGAGCAGTACTTC. The encoded protein is CASSLMVPRESYEQYF.